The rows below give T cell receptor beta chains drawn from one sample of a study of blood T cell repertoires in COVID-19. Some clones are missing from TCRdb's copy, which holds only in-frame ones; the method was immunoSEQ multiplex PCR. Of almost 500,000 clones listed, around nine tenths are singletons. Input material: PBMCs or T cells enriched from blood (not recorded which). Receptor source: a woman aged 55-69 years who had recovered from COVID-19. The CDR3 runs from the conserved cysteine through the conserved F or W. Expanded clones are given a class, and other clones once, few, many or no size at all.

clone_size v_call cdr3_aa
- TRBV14 CASSQGISGTGRSTEAFF
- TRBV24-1 CATSDPRNTIYF
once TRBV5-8 CASSLYSQGGNQPQHF
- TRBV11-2 CASSLETGNTEAFF
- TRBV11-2 CASSLSRDSSYGYTF
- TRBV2 CASSEERAGNTHTGELFF
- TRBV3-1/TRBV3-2 CASGGGVRGTGELFF
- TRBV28 CASSTGYRDQPQHF
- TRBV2 CARSSGQGTYEQYF
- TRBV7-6 CASSLFTSGGKSTDTQYF
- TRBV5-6 CASSLSGTGDEQYF
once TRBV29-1 CSVGTGVEKLFF
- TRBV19 CASTWTASMNTEAFF
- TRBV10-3 CAISESSGGLGGYTF
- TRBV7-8 CASSFSRGYSQPQHF
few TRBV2 CASSTDRYNSPLHF
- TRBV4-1 CASSQGDGQGNQPQHF
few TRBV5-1 CASSITGQGGSSYNSPLHF
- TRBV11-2 CASSLEQGDAEAFF
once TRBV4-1 CASSPGRGGGDTQYF
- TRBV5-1 CASSEFGGAGGIGYGYTF
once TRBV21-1 CASSRPGRDGYTF
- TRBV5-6 CASSPGQIYGYTF
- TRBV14 CASSLLAGAYNEQFF
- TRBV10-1 CASSESVGLNTEAFF
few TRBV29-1 CSVARAREAFF
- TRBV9 CASSVAGGGYTGELFF
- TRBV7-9 CASSTETGHSGNTIYF
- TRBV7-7 CASSLGRGLAEETQYF
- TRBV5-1 CASSLVATSSYGYTF
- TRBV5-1 CASSSKQGAGELFF
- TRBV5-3 CARSLGVAGAYEQYF
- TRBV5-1 CASSSDSAGNYGYTF
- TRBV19 CASKGGPHNSPLHF
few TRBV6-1 CASSDPQNEKLFF
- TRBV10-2 CASSEMERGGLYNEQFF
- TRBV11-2 CASSLIGGDTEAFF
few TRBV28 CASSPTGLPNYGYTF
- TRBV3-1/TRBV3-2 CASSRLGDSNQPQHF
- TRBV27 CASSPTGGIYSPLHF
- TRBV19 CASNRGRGRVGELFF
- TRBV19 CASSNVITGQTGELFF
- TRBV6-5 CASKESLANEKLFF
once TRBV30 CAWSVPGQGDTIYF
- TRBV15 CATSREGSVFGTDYGYTF
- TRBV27 CASSPGQAEVGEKLFF
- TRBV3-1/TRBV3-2 CASSQEGWEGMNTEAFF
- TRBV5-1 CASSPNAGGTNTEAFF